This T cell receptor beta chain emerged from a study of T cell responses to AZD1222 COVID-19 vaccine. TCRdb's table, derived via immunoSEQ multiplex PCR, lists solely in-frame clones and lacks some. The sample shows about 56,000 clones, over 75% of them seen only once. The table lists this clone with a few counts. Trimming at V came to 7 bases and at J to 5 bases, leaving 15 bases not matched to a gene. Germline CDR1 is SGHRS and CDR2 is YFSETQ. The CDR3 is 17 amino acids. The sequence was obtained from an adult in good health. Material: peripheral blood, obtained on day 0 of AZD1222 vaccination. The V and J genes are TRBV5-1 and TRBJ2-3; the match to TRBD2 covers 11 bases. CDR3 residues: CASGDPDQLAGGDTQYF. The CDR3 DNA reads as TGCGCCAGCGGGGATCCGGACCAGCTAGCGGGAGGAGATACGCAGTATTTT.